This is a list of T cell receptor beta chains from one sample in a study of shared clonotypes between healthy human individuals. Generated by immunoSEQ multiplex PCR, the TCRdb table keeps only in-frame clones and is missing some. The sample lists hundreds of thousands of clones; roughly nine tenths were seen once. Sample: naive CD8+ T cells sorted from blood. These receptors were taken from a man aged 25-45 years in good health. Both conserved end residues are part of each CDR3.

>TRBJ1-2|TRBV27
CASTFSTGERFYGYTF
>TRBJ1-1|TRBV29-1
CSVGRDSPSTEAFF
>TRBJ2-7|TRBV28
CASGANYEQYF
>TRBJ2-1|TRBV28
CASTPSPGLAFNEQFF
>TRBJ2-7|TRBV5-6
CASSLVTGLGAYEQYF
>TRBJ1-2|TRBV15
CATSSPRLPGYGYTF
>TRBJ1-4|TRBV27
CASSLLGPDEKLFF
>TRBJ2-1|TRBV10-1
CASSESTLQNEQFF
>TRBJ2-7|TRBV11-2
CASSWFSASSYEQYF
>TRBJ2-1|TRBV11-3
CASSLVTSGYNEQFF
>TRBJ2-1|TRBV5-1
CASSLGLAGDDEQFF
>TRBJ2-7|TRBV28
CASSSDRVRNF
>TRBJ1-1|TRBV9
CASSVGRLNTEAFF
>TRBJ2-1|TRBV5-1
CASSAGSASSYNEQFF
>TRBJ2-1|TRBV7-2
CASSPGLAGVSNEQFF
>TRBJ1-2|TRBV6-1
CASSQEGTGSYGYTF
>TRBJ2-2|TRBV29-1
CSVDTGELFF
>TRBJ2-7|TRBV4-1
CASTPGQGPYEQYF
>TRBJ1-5|TRBV4-1
CASSQRQGDQPQHF
>TRBJ1-5|TRBV5-4
CARRCGYSNQPQHF
>TRBJ1-6|TRBV5-6
CASSPRDRGSYNSPLHF
>TRBJ2-2|TRBV9
CASSARDRVNTGELFF
>TRBJ2-3|TRBV10-3
CAISGQGQGEGDTQYF
>TRBJ2-1|TRBV15
CATSRALAGVSYNEQFF
>TRBJ2-1|TRBV4-3
CASSQGSGWENEQFF
>TRBJ2-7|TRBV5-1
CASSLAGSSGSGVGSSYEQYF
>TRBJ2-7|TRBV5-1
CASSVQGQAYEQYF
>TRBJ2-7|TRBV7-9
CASSRTGEQYF
>TRBJ1-1|TRBV20-1
CSARNTEAFF
>TRBJ2-3|TRBV5-1
CASSLEVAYRDTQYF
>TRBJ2-1|TRBV7-9
CASSLSSGNHNEQFF
>TRBJ1-5|TRBV7-9
CASSFADEEPQHF
>TRBJ2-1|TRBV10-3
CAISGGDSYNEQFF
>TRBJ2-7|TRBV27
CASSPKFPRGRGPYEQYF
>TRBJ2-6|TRBV14
CASSARVPSSGANVLTF
>TRBJ2-7|TRBV28
CASSTPFSGTGSPYEQYF
>TRBJ2-7|TRBV7-2
CASSAGTATYEQYF
>TRBJ2-1|TRBV25-1
CASSLGDEQFF
>TRBJ2-4|TRBV7-2
CASSWTPPGAAKNIQYF
>TRBJ2-1|TRBV7-6
CASSLLGYNEQFF
>TRBJ2-1|TRBV15
CATSLATGPNEQFF
>TRBJ2-1|TRBV9
CASSAWDSLNEQFF
>TRBJ2-1|TRBV6-4
CASSDPGTGNYEQFF
>TRBJ2-5|TRBV2
CASSVVGTAQETQYF